Below, one T cell receptor beta chain is given with its context. As for time point: baseline, week 1 (first vaccination visit). Treatment in this sample: pre-vaccination baseline after standard-of-care therapy. The data originate from a study of a mutant IDH1 vaccine in newly diagnosed glioma. Assay: immunoSEQ multiplex PCR; the TCRdb copy retains only in-frame clones and omits some. The data show around 87,000 clones, 83% seen once. This CDR3 spans 16 amino acids. From germline, CDR1 is MNHNY and CDR2 SVGAGI (reference sequence). Between the trimmed V and J ends, which lost 0 bases and 2 bases, there was a span of 14 bases.

This clonotype originated in a woman in her forties or fifties with glioma. The sample in question was PBMCs, obtained from a glioma patient treated with radiotherapy, temozolomide or both. The chain carries TRBV6-6 and TRBJ2-7; D may correspond to TRBD1 or TRBD2 (5 bases each). CDR3 amino acids: CASSYSMGVGAYEQYF. For the CDR3, the DNA is TGTGCCAGCAGTTACTCGATGGGGGTAGGGGCCTACGAGCAGTACTTC.